This entry is about one T cell receptor beta chain. Which antigen it targets is not known. Just one base apart from a much larger clone, this may be a read error. The lymph node samples were taken from the axillary draining lymph nodes of breast cancer patients. This record belongs to a study of breast tumors, draining lymph nodes, adjacent tissues (dated by TCRdb to 2016 to 2018). Describing the broader study: Breast cancer patients provided tumor, adjacent nontumor tissue and axillary lymph nodes, and the study compared the TCR beta repertoires across these three sources. The study aimed to assess the relationships and possible T-cell exchange between tumor, surrounding tissue and draining lymph node repertoires in human breast cancer.

The listed sequencing device is Illumina HiSeq 2000. Multiplex PCR amplification was used to build the TCR beta chain libraries. The amplified TCR beta chain products were analyzed by high-throughput sequencing. TCRdb reprocessed the public reads (quality trimming at Q25 with fastp, clone calling with MiXCR) and kept in-frame beta chains. Each record represents a unique CDR3 protein, reported with the most common genes and DNA among its rows. The sample profile shows 100,000 to 150,000 distinct CDR3 sequences; around 24% of them were found once. The ten largest clones capture 2.6% of the sample. The CDR3, cysteine through phenylalanine, is 12 amino acids long. The CDR3 DNA has 36 bases and is translated from base 1. Looking up the germline V gene yields CDR1 MNHNS and CDR2 SASEGT. V gives up 8 bases and J gives up 0 bases, and the segment between their germline ends measures 6 bases. The paper as a whole reports these results and caveats: Tumor T-cell repertoires showed less diversity than lymph node repertoires and more diversity than nontumor tissue repertoires, and tumor T-cell repertoires showed preferential V and J gene usage. Tumor and nontumor tissue repertoires were significantly more similar in luminal-like than in basal-like breast cancer. The data were considered consistent with the idea that most tumor T cells come from the lymph node and then expand in tumor tissue. Rather than being directly demonstrated, the conclusion that tumor T cells originate in lymph nodes was presented as consistent with a hypothesis.

The receptor was derived from a female donor with breast cancer. Some clones in this sample may be carry-over from other donors' samples. Here the chain combines TRBV6-1 and TRBJ2-3, with no D gene named confidently. Specimen: axillary lymph node tissue. The CDR3 corresponds to CASEPSTDTQYF. The nucleotide sequence reads TGTGCCAGCGAACCCAGCACAGATACGCAGTATTTT.